These 18 T cell receptor beta chains were all obtained from the same sample, sequenced in a study of technical replicates of blood from a handful of donors. This table comes from immunoSEQ multiplex PCR, and its TCRdb copy is limited to in-frame clones, with some not included. The table includes some 60,000 clones, around 91% detected once. Source material: PBMCs. The receptor set was obtained from a human donor in good health. Some clones in this sample may be carry-over from other donors' samples.

The chain is built from TRBV4-3 and TRBJ2-4; TRBD2 agrees at 16 bases. With 4 bases clipped from V and 3 bases from J, the junction kept 12 bases outside the gene matches. This CDR3 is 20 amino acids long. Germline CDR1 LGHNA, CDR2 YSLEER. The CDR3 DNA reads TGCGCCAGCAGCCCCGTACCAGGGACTAGCGGGAGGGCCGACAAAAACATTCAGTACTTC. Its translation: CASSPVPGTSGRADKNIQYF.

The rearrangement links TRBV7-2 to TRBJ1-5, with TRBD1 as a possible D gene (6 bases). Germline CDR1 SGHTA, CDR2 FQGNSA. Trimming pared 1 base from V and 2 bases from J, leaving 9 bases between. There are 15 residues in the CDR3. CDR3 region: CASSLGKGGNQPQHF. The DNA of the CDR3 is TGTGCCAGCAGCTTAGGGAAGGGGGGCAATCAGCCCCAGCATTTT.

J is TRBJ2-1 and V is TRBV6-5, with D perhaps TRBD1 (5 bases). Germline values: CDR1 MNHEY, CDR2 SVGAGI. V lost 6 bases, J lost 7 bases, and 16 bases lay in between. CDR3 length: 14 residues. The DNA of the CDR3 is TGTGCCAGCAGCCCCGAGTGGCAGGGAAATGAGCAGTTCTTC. It yields the protein CASSPEWQGNEQFF.

The gene calls are TRBV5-1 and TRBJ1-1, with D unresolved. Trimming cost V 0 bases and J 2 bases, with 8 bases left between them. This CDR3 has 14 amino acids. CDR1 SGHRS and CDR2 YFSETQ come from the germline V gene. The CDR3 protein is CASSLGHSNTEAFF. The CDR3 DNA reads TGCGCCAGCAGCTTGGGACACTCCAACACTGAAGCTTTCTTT.

This clone was counted a single time. J is TRBJ1-2 and V is TRBV5-1; TRBD1 might be the D (6 bases). The CDR3 consists of 13 residues. Trimming cost V 7 bases and J 4 bases, with 14 bases left between them. Germline CDR1 SGHRS, CDR2 YFSETQ. The CDR3 region is CASSGGVGYGYTF. As DNA, the CDR3 is TGCGCCAGCTCGGGGGGCGTCGGCTATGGCTACACCTTC.

This chain connects TRBV5-1 to TRBJ1-2; a weak D match, TRBD1 (6 bases). V lost 1 base and J lost 4, with 14 bases in between. The CDR3 spans 15 residues. Per the germline V gene, CDR1 is SGHRS and CDR2 is YFSETQ. The DNA for the CDR3 is TGCGCCAGCAGCTTGAATACAGGGCAAGTCTATGGCTACACCTTC. This codes for CASSLNTGQVYGYTF.

The chain recombines TRBV10-3 with TRBJ2-7; no firm D call. Germline V lookup: CDR1 ENHRY, CDR2 SYGVKD. V shed 11 bases and J shed 0 bases, with 20 bases lying between them. This CDR3 contains 15 residues. CDR3 residues: CAPTPMAESSYEQYF. The CDR3 region has the DNA TGTGCCCCGACGCCCATGGCGGAGAGCTCCTACGAGCAGTACTTC.

The chain combines TRBV6-4 with TRBJ1-2; TRBD1 matches at 10 bases. The CDR3 sequence is 18 residues long. After removal of 4 bases from V and 4 bases from J, the junction contained 15 bases not matched to a gene. CDR1 and CDR2 from the germline V gene are MRHNA and SNTAGT. CDR3 sequence reads: CASSATLRTGGSIYGYTF. In DNA, the CDR3 is TGTGCCAGCAGTGCAACCCTACGGACAGGGGGAAGTATCTATGGCTACACCTTC.

This CDR3 reads CASSYPTGGSETQYF. The CDR3 nucleotides read TGTGCCAGCAGCTACCCGACAGGGGGCTCTGAGACCCAGTACTTC. The chain has TRBV5-6 and TRBJ2-5, with 10 bases aligning to TRBD1. Germline trimming cut 3 bases from V and 5 bases from J; bases unmatched to any gene: 7. CDR1 and CDR2 (germline): SGHDT, YYEEEE. The CDR3 covers 15 residues.

This clone was observed a handful of times. The genes are TRBV5-1 and TRBJ2-1, with 9 bases identical to TRBD2. V was clipped by 0 bases and J by 8 bases; unmatched bases: 9. In germline, CDR1 is SGHRS, CDR2 YFSETQ. This CDR3 has 16 residues. The DNA of the CDR3 is TGCGCCAGCAGCTTGGCCCCTAGCGGGAAGGGGGATGAGCAGTTCTTC. Protein sequence: CASSLAPSGKGDEQFF. Filled out from reference TRBV5-1 and TRBJ2-1, the complete variable domain reads KAGVTQTPRYLIKTRGQQVTLSCSPISGHRSVSWYQQTPGQGLQFLFEYFSETQRNKGNFPGRFSGRQFSNSRSEMNVSTLELGDSALYLCASSLAPSGKGDEQFFGPGTRLTVL.

This chain links TRBV20-1 with TRBJ2-1; D may be TRBD2 (6 bases). Germline V gene data show CDR1 as DFQATT and CDR2 as SNEGSKA (reference sequence). V lost 6 bases and J lost 9, with 12 bases in between. This CDR3 spans 11 amino acids. CDR3 protein: CSAHGGVEQFF. CDR3 nucleotide sequence: TGCAGTGCCCACGGCGGGGTTGAGCAGTTCTTC.

V gene TRBV5-1 combines with J gene TRBJ2-3; TRBD1 is a possible D gene (6 bases). V lost 2 bases and J lost 0, with 7 bases in between. This CDR3 is built from 14 residues. CDR1 SGHRS and CDR2 YFSETQ come from the germline V gene. CDR3 nucleotide sequence: TGCGCCAGCAGCTTCGGACAGAGCACAGATACGCAGTATTTT. It specifies CASSFGQSTDTQYF.

The chain is built from TRBV5-1 and TRBJ2-7, with D perhaps matching TRBD2 (6 bases). The V and J ends lost 4 bases and 7 bases respectively, with 21 bases between them. CDR1 and CDR2 from the germline V gene are SGHRS and YFSETQ. The CDR3 contains 15 residues. The CDR3 is CASSRLEGPSGEQYF. The CDR3 DNA reads TGCGCCAGCAGCCGACTGGAGGGACCGTCGGGGGAGCAGTACTTC.

The V and J genes are TRBV10-3 and TRBJ2-5; D unclear. The CDR3 totals 13 residues. Germline CDR1 reads ENHRY; CDR2 reads SYGVKD. Between the trimmed V and J ends, which lost 3 bases and 1 base, there was a span of 6 bases. CDR3 coding DNA: TGTGCCATCAGTGACCCCTCCCAAGAGACCCAGTACTTC. Protein product: CAISDPSQETQYF.

This clone was found a few times. The chain has TRBV6-6 and TRBJ2-1; the D is unclear. Germline V gene sequence: CDR1 MNHNY, CDR2 SVGAGI (reference sequence). The CDR3 extends over 15 amino acids. Trimming left V 5 bases short and J 0 bases short, with 11 bases between. CDR3 DNA sequence: TGTGCCAGCAGTCTCGACAAGAGCTCCTACAATGAGCAGTTCTTC. Translating it yields CASSLDKSSYNEQFF.

The chain employs TRBV12-1 and TRBJ1-6. TRBV12-1 is a pseudogene. This CDR3 has 16 residues. The CDR3 DNA follows: TGTGCCAGCAGCGGGGGACTGAGCTCCTATAATTCACCCCTCCACTTT. Protein sequence: CASSGGLSSYNSPLHF.

This clone is a singleton in its sample. V is TRBV7-2 and J is TRBJ2-7; D unclear. The germline CDR1 and CDR2 sequences are SGHTA and FQGNSA. CDR3 size: 12 residues. Trimming removed 5 bases from V and 0 bases from J, with 5 bases in between. CDR3 coding DNA: TGTGCCAGCAGCCCCCTCTCCTACGAGCAGTACTTC. It encodes CASSPLSYEQYF.

The rearrangement uses TRBV7-6 and TRBJ2-2, with D maybe TRBD1 (5 bases). There are 14 residues in the CDR3. Germline V gene data show CDR1 as SGHVS and CDR2 as FNYEAQ. Trimming removed 5 bases at V and 0 bases at J, with 7 bases between. The CDR3, as DNA: TGTGCCAGCAGCCCGACAGCGAACACCGGGGAGCTGTTTTTT. It translates to CASSPTANTGELFF.